This T cell receptor (beta chain) was sequenced for a study of shared clonotypes between healthy human individuals. Study overall: Per donor, CD8 memory used one plate, CD8 naive used two, CD4 memory used three and CD4 naive used three.

Only in-frame clones appear in the TCRdb table, and some are missing; sequencing was by immunoSEQ multiplex PCR. The sample includes 2 million to 2.5 million clones, more than 80% of them seen just once. Study-level findings and limits: Clonotype sharing among donors was thought likely to change with sequencing depth. The study sampled only blood, and tissue repertoires likely differ.

Remarks on this clone: What it recognizes is unknown.

The ends were cut back, 5 bases at V and 8 bases at J, with 24 bases in the middle. Germline lookup yields CDR1 SGHAT and CDR2 FQNNGV. This CDR3 has 16 residues. This chain joins TRBV11-2 and TRBJ1-2, with D possibly TRBD1 on 6 matching bases. The sequence derives from a man between 18 and 35 years old in good health. Some clones in this sample may be carry-over from other donors' samples. Sequencing used naive CD4+ T cells from PBMCs. Stated subset: CD45RA+ positively selected. This CDR3 reads CASSHSLWTALGGYTF. In DNA form, the CDR3 reads TGTGCCAGCAGCCATAGTTTATGGACAGCCCTGGGAGGCTACACCTTC.